A single sample is the source of the 9 T cell receptor beta chains below, sequenced in a study of cytomegalovirus exposure and HLA in healthy donors. A multiplex PCR was run with 60 Vbeta primers and 13 Jbeta primers. Assay used: immunoSEQ multiplex PCR; TCRdb lists only in-frame clones, some missing. The sample records 150,000 to 200,000 clones, 72% being singletons. The sample taken for sequencing was PBMCs. Receptor source: a human donor in good health.

This clone was detected once. The chain couples TRBV19 to TRBJ1-2; tentatively, D is TRBD1 (5 bases). The CDR3 loop spans 15 amino acids. The ends were cut back, 11 bases at V and 1 base at J, with 20 bases in the middle. Per the germline V gene, CDR1 is LNHDA and CDR2 is SQIVND (reference sequence). This CDR3 is CAGNGGLGDNYGYTF. CDR3 in DNA: TGTGCCGGCAACGGGGGACTGGGGGATAACTATGGCTACACCTTC.

The chain employs TRBV2 and TRBJ1-5; 10 bases map to TRBD1. The CDR3 runs 19 residues. CDR1 and CDR2 from the germline V gene are SNHLY and FYNNEI. V lost 5 bases and J lost 0; bases outside the gene matches: 13. CDR3 DNA: TGTGCCAGCAGTTATAGGGGACAGGGGTTCCGCTATAGCAATCAGCCCCAGCATTTT. Protein product: CASSYRGQGFRYSNQPQHF. Full variable domain (remainder filled in from reference TRBV2 and TRBJ1-5): EPEVTQTPSHQVTQMGQEVILRCVPISNHLYFYWYRQILGQKVEFLVSFYNNEISEKSEIFDDQFSVERPDGSNFTLKIRSTKLEDSAMYFCASSYRGQGFRYSNQPQHFGDGTRLSIL.

The chain combines TRBV27 with TRBJ2-7; 9 bases are a match to TRBD1. The CDR3 covers 14 residues. Germline CDR1 and CDR2: MNHEY and SMNVEV (reference sequence). V shed 5 bases and J 2 bases; nucleotides not matched to a gene: 4. The DNA of the CDR3 is TGTGCCAGCAGTCTAAGACAGGGGGCCTACGAGCAGTACTTC. Protein product: CASSLRQGAYEQYF.

V gene TRBV7-2 combines with J gene TRBJ1-1, with D unresolved. CDR3 length: 15 residues. V was clipped by 6 bases and J by 1 base, with 15 bases between them. Germline V gene data show CDR1 as SGHTA and CDR2 as FQGNSA. The CDR3 reads CASSPEGISNTEAFF. The CDR3 coding sequence is TGTGCCAGCAGTCCGGAGGGTATCTCGAACACTGAAGCTTTCTTT.

This rearrangement joins TRBV29-1 to TRBJ2-2; no reliable D call. Between the trimmed V and J ends, which lost 2 bases and 7 bases, there was a span of 17 bases. CDR3 size: 15 residues. Per germline, CDR1 SQVTM and CDR2 ANQGSEA. The CDR3 region has the DNA TGCAGCGTTGAAAAGGCAGGTTTTGAATTCGGGGAGCTGTTTTTT. Amino acids: CSVEKAGFEFGELFF.

The gene calls are TRBV30 and TRBJ1-1; no firm D call. V lost 0 bases, J lost 1 base, and 9 bases lay in between. In germline, CDR1 is GTSNPN, CDR2 SVGIG (reference sequence). This CDR3 spans 14 amino acids. The CDR3 nucleotides read TGTGCCTGGAGTGTATCAGGTGCGAACACTGAAGCTTTCTTT. As protein: CAWSVSGANTEAFF.

The V gene is TRBV12-5, the J gene TRBJ1-6, with D perhaps matching TRBD1 (5 bases). The CDR3 is made up of 14 amino acids. The V end was cut by 6 bases, the J end by 7 bases, with 13 bases between. Germline CDR1 and CDR2: LGHNT and FRNRAP. Here the CDR3 reads CASGRTGLNSPLHF. CDR3 in DNA: TGTGCTAGTGGACGTACAGGATTGAATTCACCCCTCCACTTT.

The gene calls are TRBV7-6 and TRBJ1-6; perhaps TRBD1 as D (5 bases). The ends were cut back, 5 bases at V and 10 bases at J, with 27 bases in the middle. This CDR3 has 18 amino acids. Germline lookup yields CDR1 SGHVS and CDR2 FNYEAQ. The CDR3 DNA sequence: TGTGCCAGCAGCCCCCAGGACCTATACACGGGACTTAAATCACCCCTCCACTTT. Protein sequence: CASSPQDLYTGLKSPLHF.

J is TRBJ1-6 and V is TRBV6-5, with D unresolved. The CDR3 loop spans 13 amino acids. Germline assignment: CDR1 MNHEY and CDR2 SVGAGI. Trimming stripped 2 bases from V and 6 bases from J, with 5 bases between. The CDR3 here is CASSYEFNSPLHF. In DNA form, the CDR3 reads TGTGCCAGCAGTTACGAGTTTAATTCACCCCTCCACTTT.